The table lists the clone carrying this T cell receptor (beta chain) with a few counts. The sample belongs to a study of patients and donors after allogeneic stem cell transplantation. The CDR3 sequence is 15 residues long. Germline V gives CDR1 SGDLS, CDR2 YYNGEE. The J segment lost 1 base and the V segment lost 4 bases, leaving 6 bases of the junction unmatched. Each CDR3 protein gets one entry after TCRdb re-called the RT-PCR reads with MiXCR. The repertoire holds 390,000 or so distinct CDR3 sequences, with around 16% as singletons. The V and J genes are TRBV9 and TRBJ2-3, with 7 positions matching TRBD1. The specimen sequenced was blood, either unsorted or a sorted T cell fraction (not recorded which). This TCR was recovered from a human donor who was either an allogeneic HSCT recipient or a stem cell or donor lymphocyte infusion donor (not recorded which). It is not recorded whose cells these are; they may come from a transplant donor. The CDR3 loop reads CASSSLTGRTDTQYF. The CDR3 nucleotides are TGTGCCAGCAGCTCACTGACAGGGCGCACAGATACGCAGTATTTT.